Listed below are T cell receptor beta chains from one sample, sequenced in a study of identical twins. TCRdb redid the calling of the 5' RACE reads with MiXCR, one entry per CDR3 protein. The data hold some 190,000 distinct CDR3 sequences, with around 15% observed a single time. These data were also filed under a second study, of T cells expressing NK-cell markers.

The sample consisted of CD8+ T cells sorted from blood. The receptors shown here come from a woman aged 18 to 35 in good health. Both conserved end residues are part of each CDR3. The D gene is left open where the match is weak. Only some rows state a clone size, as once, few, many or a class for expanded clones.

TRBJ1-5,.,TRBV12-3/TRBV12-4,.,TGTGCCAGCAGTTTAACGGTGTTGGAGCCCCAGCATTTT,CASSLTVLEPQHF
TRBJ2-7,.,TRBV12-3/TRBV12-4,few,TGTGCCAGCAGTTTAGCGCCCGCAGGGCGACTTTCCTACGAGCAGTACTTC,CASSLAPAGRLSYEQYF
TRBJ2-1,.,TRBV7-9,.,TGTGCCAGCAGCTTGGACAGCTCCTACAATGAGCAGTTCTTC,CASSLDSSYNEQFF
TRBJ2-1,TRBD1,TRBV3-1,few,TGTGCCAGCAGCGAAGGGACAGGGGATTCAAATGAGCAGTTCTTC,CASSEGTGDSNEQFF
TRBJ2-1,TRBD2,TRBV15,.,TGTGCCACCAGCAGAGATCTCCGGGACTACCGCTACAATGAGCAGTTCTTC,CATSRDLRDYRYNEQFF
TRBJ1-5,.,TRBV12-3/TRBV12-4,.,TGTGCCAGCAGTTTCGAGGGAAGCCAGCCCCAGCATTTT,CASSFEGSQPQHF
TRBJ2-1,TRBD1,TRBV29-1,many,TGCAGCGTTGATGGGACAGGGAGGTCCTACAATGAGCAGTTCTTC,CSVDGTGRSYNEQFF
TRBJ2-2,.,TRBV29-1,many,TGCAGCGTTATACCAGGGACCGGGGAGCTGTTTTTT,CSVIPGTGELFF
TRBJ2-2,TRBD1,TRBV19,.,TGTGCCAGTAGACTGGGACAGGGTCACACCGGGGAGCTGTTTTTT,CASRLGQGHTGELFF
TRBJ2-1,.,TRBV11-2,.,TGTGCCAGCAGCTTAGTCGGGGACGGGGATGAGCAGTTCTTC,CASSLVGDGDEQFF
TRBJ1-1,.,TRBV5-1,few,TGCGCCAGCAGCTTGGCCAAAGGGGTTTGGACTGAAGCTTTCTTT,CASSLAKGVWTEAFF
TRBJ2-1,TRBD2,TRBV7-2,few,TGTGCCAGCAACCCCAAGGGTCTAGCGGGTAACTACAATGAGCAGTTCTTC,CASNPKGLAGNYNEQFF
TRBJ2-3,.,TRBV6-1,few,TGTGCCAGCAGACCAGCTGTCACAGATACGCAGTATTTT,CASRPAVTDTQYF
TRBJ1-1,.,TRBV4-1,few,TGCGCCAGCAGCCAAGTCGGAGGGATGAACACTGAAGCTTTCTTT,CASSQVGGMNTEAFF
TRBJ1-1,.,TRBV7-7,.,TGTGCCAGCAGCTTCGGGGTTGACACTGAAGCTTTCTTT,CASSFGVDTEAFF
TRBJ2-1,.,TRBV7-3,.,TGTGCCAGCAGTCGCACTGGTAGCGGTTACAATGAGCAGTTCTTC,CASSRTGSGYNEQFF
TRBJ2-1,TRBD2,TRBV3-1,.,TGTGCCAGCAGGAGCGGCGGGGGGAACAATGAGCAGTTCTTC,CASRSGGGNNEQFF
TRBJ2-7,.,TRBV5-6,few,TGTGCCAGCAGCTTGGGACAGGTCGACGAGCAGTACTTC,CASSLGQVDEQYF
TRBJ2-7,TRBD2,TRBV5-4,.,TGTGCCAGCAGCTTACGCGGGACTAGCGGCAGGAAGGGGCTCTACGAGCAGTACTTC,CASSLRGTSGRKGLYEQYF
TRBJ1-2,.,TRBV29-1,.,TGCAGCGTTCTCCCAGCCGGGGGAGAGGACTATGGCTACACCTTC,CSVLPAGGEDYGYTF
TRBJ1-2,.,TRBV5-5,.,TGTGCCAGCAGCTTGTATCCGGGCAACTATGGCTACACCTTC,CASSLYPGNYGYTF
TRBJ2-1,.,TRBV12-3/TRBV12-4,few,TGTGCCAGTAAAGAGAGCTCCTACAATGAGCAGTTCTTC,CASKESSYNEQFF
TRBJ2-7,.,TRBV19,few,TGTGCCACCAGGGACCCGGGCTACGAGCAGTACTTC,CATRDPGYEQYF
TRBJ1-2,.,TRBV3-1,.,TGTGCCAGCAGCCAAGAAGGCCGCCGGAACTATGGCTACACCTTC,CASSQEGRRNYGYTF
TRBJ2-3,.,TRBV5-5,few,TGTGCCAGCAGCGGACAGATCACAGATACGCAGTATTTT,CASSGQITDTQYF
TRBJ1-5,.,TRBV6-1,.,TGTGCCAGCAGTGAGTACAGGGTAGCGCCCAATCAGCCCCAGCATTTT,CASSEYRVAPNQPQHF
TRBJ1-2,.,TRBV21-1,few,TGTGCCAGCCCCAGGACAGGGAACTATGGCTACACCTTC,CASPRTGNYGYTF
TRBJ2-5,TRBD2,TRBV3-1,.,TGTGCCAGCAGCGACCTAGCGGGAGAGGAAGAGACCCAGTACTTC,CASSDLAGEEETQYF
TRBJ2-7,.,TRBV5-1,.,TGCGCCAGCAGCTTGGGCGCCGCGACAGGCACCTACGAGCAGTACTTC,CASSLGAATGTYEQYF
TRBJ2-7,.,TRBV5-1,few,TGCGCCAGCAGGGATACTTTGGAGTATCAGTACGAGCAGTACTTC,CASRDTLEYQYEQYF
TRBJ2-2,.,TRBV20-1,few,TGCAGTGCTAGACCACTCTTTAGCCAGAAGGGTAGTGTGGAGCTGTTTTTT,CSARPLFSQKGSVELFF
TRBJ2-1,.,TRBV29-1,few,TGCAGCGTTGGGGGGGGACAGAGTAATGAGCAGTTCTTC,CSVGGGQSNEQFF
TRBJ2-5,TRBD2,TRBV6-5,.,TGTGCCAGCAGTAACCCGGGACTAGGGGAGACCCAGTACTTC,CASSNPGLGETQYF
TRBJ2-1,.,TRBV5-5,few,TGTGCCAGCAGCCTGCGTACAACGTTGGATGAGCAGTTCTTC,CASSLRTTLDEQFF